Below are 9 T cell receptor beta chains sequenced from a single sample in a study of blood T cell repertoires in COVID-19. The protocol was immunoSEQ multiplex PCR, while the TCRdb copy is restricted to in-frame clones and leaves out a portion. Of approximately 300,000 clones in the sample, about 85% were seen once. What was sequenced was PBMCs or T cells enriched from blood (not recorded which). The receptor source for this set is a woman in her 30s who had recovered from COVID-19.

The rearrangement uses TRBV6-4 and TRBJ2-1; 7 bases match TRBD1. Germline V gene data show CDR1 as MRHNA and CDR2 as SNTAGT. There are 17 residues in the CDR3. The ends lost 2 bases at V and 0 bases at J; junction bases unmatched: 7. CDR3 in amino acids: CASSDTDRADSYNEQFF. The CDR3 bases are TGTGCCAGCAGTGACACAGACAGGGCCGACTCCTACAATGAGCAGTTCTTC.

As DNA, the CDR3 is TGTGCCAACCATATCGGGGAGGCGGGAAACACCATATATTTT. Its protein is CANHIGEAGNTIYF. The rearrangement uses TRBV24-1 and TRBJ1-3; D call uncertain. This CDR3 spans 14 amino acids. CDR1 is KGHDR, CDR2 SFDVKD, per germline. V gave up 11 bases and J gave up 4 bases, with 17 bases separating them.

This clone was detected a few times. The chain employs TRBV14 and TRBJ1-1; D might be TRBD1 (6 bases). CDR1 SGHDN and CDR2 FVKESK come from the germline V gene. The CDR3 contains 14 residues. The ends were cut back, 1 base at V and 11 bases at J, with 17 bases in the middle. The CDR3: CASSQALQGEGAFF. In nucleotides, the CDR3 is TGTGCCAGCAGCCAAGCACTACAGGGTGAGGGGGCTTTCTTT.

The V call is TRBV5-1, the J call TRBJ1-6; D unresolved. Germline V gene data show CDR1 as SGHRS and CDR2 as YFSETQ. The CDR3 sequence is 16 residues long. V lost 0 bases, J lost 5 bases, and 12 bases lay in between. The DNA of the CDR3 is TGCGCCAGCAGCTTGGGTCCACACGCAAATAATTCACCCCTCCACTTT. Protein product: CASSLGPHANNSPLHF.

The chain uses TRBV27 and TRBJ1-5; no reliable D call. The germline V gene has CDR1 MNHEY and CDR2 SMNVEV (reference sequence). The CDR3 contains 14 residues. Trimming removed 2 bases at V and 5 bases at J, with 10 bases between. CDR3 coding DNA: TGTGCCAGCAGTTTAACTGTCTCGTATCAGCCCCAGCATTTT. Translation: CASSLTVSYQPQHF.

The chain is built from TRBV6-5 and TRBJ1-1; TRBD1 aligns across 7 bases. The V gene's germline CDR1 is MNHEY and CDR2 SVGAGI. V was pared by 6 bases and J by 5 bases, with 9 bases of the junction left unmatched. This CDR3 spans 14 amino acids. Here the CDR3 reads CASSNRGPPTEAFF. The CDR3, as DNA: TGTGCCAGCAGCAACAGGGGTCCCCCAACTGAAGCTTTCTTT.

This sequence joins TRBV6-1 and TRBJ1-3; 7 nucleotides agree with TRBD1. The germline CDR1 and CDR2 sequences are MNHNS and SASEGT. V shed 0 bases and J 0 bases; nucleotides not matched to a gene: 11. The CDR3 loop spans 19 amino acids. CDR3 region: CASSEAQGVWASSGNTIYF. As DNA, the CDR3 is TGTGCCAGCAGTGAAGCGCAGGGGGTCTGGGCGTCCTCTGGAAACACCATATATTTT.

The chain recombines TRBV6-6 with TRBJ1-2; D gene unclear. CDR1 MNHNY and CDR2 SVGAGI come from the germline V gene (reference sequence). Trimming left V 7 bases short and J 2 bases short, with 14 bases between. The CDR3 covers 14 residues. CDR3 sequence: CASTLWTENYGYTF. The CDR3 DNA follows: TGTGCCAGCACGTTGTGGACTGAAAACTATGGCTACACCTTC.

V usage is TRBV4-3 and J usage is TRBJ1-5; D remains ambiguous. Trimming cost V 0 bases and J 2 bases, with 11 bases left between them. The CDR3 consists of 16 residues. Germline V gene data show CDR1 as LGHNA and CDR2 as YSLEER. The CDR3 here is CASSQEGPGGNQPQHF. CDR3 nucleotide sequence: TGCGCCAGCAGCCAAGAAGGACCCGGGGGCAATCAGCCCCAGCATTTT.